Presented here are 32 T cell receptor beta chains from one specimen sequenced in a study of technical replicates of blood from several donors. TCRdb's copy holds only in-frame clones and misses some; the assay was immunoSEQ multiplex PCR. The sample consists of approximately 85,000 clones, just over 90% of them appearing once. The specimen was T cells isolated from PBMCs. These receptors all come from a human donor in good health.

The J gene is TRBJ1-1, the V gene TRBV18; a weak D match, TRBD1 (5 bases). V was shortened by 6 bases and J by 5 bases, with 19 bases between the two germline ends. CDR1 KGHSH and CDR2 LQKENI come from the germline V gene. The CDR3 is 15 amino acids. As DNA, the CDR3 is TGTGCCAGCTCGCCAACGGGCAAGGGGAAGACTGAAGCTTTCTTT. It is translated as CASSPTGKGKTEAFF.

This rearrangement joins TRBV11-2 to TRBJ2-3; 9 positions agree with TRBD2. J gave up 1 base and V 9 bases, and 5 bases lay outside the gene matches. The germline V gene has CDR1 SGHAT and CDR2 FQNNGV. This CDR3 comprises 14 residues. The CDR3: CASGRTSGTDTQYF. The CDR3 DNA is TGTGCCAGTGGGCGGACTAGCGGCACAGATACGCAGTATTTT. The variable domain in full, with the rest retrieved from reference TRBV11-2 and TRBJ2-3, is EAGVAQSPRYKIIEKRQSVAFWCNPISGHATLYWYQQILGQGPKLLIQFQNNGVVDDSQLPKDRFSAERLKGVDSTLKIQPAKLEDSAVYLCASGRTSGTDTQYFGPGTRLTVL.

This chain links TRBV15 with TRBJ2-1; D is unclear. Trimming shortened V by 1 base and J by 8 bases, and 12 bases separated the two germline ends. Germline loops: CDR1 LNHNV, CDR2 YYDKDF (reference sequence). The CDR3 has 14 residues. The CDR3 loop is CATSRATPPHEQFF. The CDR3, as DNA: TGTGCCACCAGCAGAGCTACTCCACCCCATGAGCAGTTCTTC.

The chain recombines TRBV6-6 with TRBJ2-7, with 8 nucleotides matching TRBD1. Germline CDR1 MNHNY, CDR2 SVGAGI (reference sequence). The CDR3 has 14 residues. V lost 4 bases and J lost 5; bases outside the gene matches: 7. The chain's CDR3 is CASSSLTGVNEQYF. Written as DNA, the CDR3 is TGTGCCAGCAGTTCACTGACAGGGGTTAACGAGCAGTACTTC.

This chain links TRBV7-9 with TRBJ1-1; 10 bases line up with TRBD1. The CDR3 sequence is 17 residues long. V dropped 6 bases and J dropped 1; count of bases not matched to a gene: 11. CDR1 and CDR2 from the germline V gene are SEHNR and FQNEAQ (reference sequence). The CDR3 region is CASRQGQGQGRNTEAFF. In DNA, the CDR3 is TGTGCCAGCAGACAGGGACAGGGGCAGGGTCGGAACACTGAAGCTTTCTTT.

The V and J genes are TRBV28 and TRBJ2-7; D is undetermined. The V end was cut by 6 bases, the J end by 4 bases, with 16 bases between. The length of the CDR3 is 14 residues. The germline CDR1 and CDR2 sequences are MDHEN and SYDVKM. In nucleotides, the CDR3 is TGTGCCAGCAGGGATGGAGCGATCGCGTACGAGCAGTACTTC. Residues: CASRDGAIAYEQYF.

This clone was counted once. The chain uses TRBV27 and TRBJ2-7; maybe TRBD1 (5 bases). Germline CDR1 reads MNHEY; CDR2 reads SMNVEV (reference sequence). V gave up 6 bases and J gave up 3 bases, with 15 bases separating them. The CDR3 runs 14 residues. The CDR3 loop is CASSPTLDSYEQYF. The CDR3 DNA reads TGTGCCAGCAGCCCTACATTAGACAGCTACGAGCAGTACTTC.

The chain is built from TRBV6-6 and TRBJ2-5; TRBD1 aligns across 8 bases. The CDR3 contains 16 residues. The V and J ends lost 4 bases and 2 bases, in that order; junction bases with no gene match: 9. Per germline, CDR1 MNHNY and CDR2 SVGAGI (reference sequence). CDR3 bases: TGTGCCAGCAGTTCTGGGACAGGCACGGGGCAAGAGACCCAGTACTTC. This sequence encodes CASSSGTGTGQETQYF.

The chain has TRBV4-1 and TRBJ2-7; D possibly corresponds to TRBD1 (6 bases). CDR1 is MGHRA, CDR2 YSYEKL, per germline. V lost 1 base, J lost 2 bases, and 9 bases lay in between. The CDR3 runs to 14 residues. CDR3 sequence (DNA): TGCGCCAGCAGCCAAGCACAGGGAGCCTACGAGCAGTACTTC. It is translated as CASSQAQGAYEQYF.

J is TRBJ2-7 and V is TRBV28; TRBD1 agrees at 7 bases. The CDR3 has 15 amino acids. V shed 7 bases and J 2 bases; nucleotides not matched to a gene: 11. Germline CDR1 is MDHEN and CDR2 is SYDVKM. The CDR3 DNA reads TGTGCCAGCACCTATTCCCGGGACAGAACCTACGAGCAGTACTTC. Protein product: CASTYSRDRTYEQYF.

The V call is TRBV9, the J call TRBJ2-3; the match to TRBD2 covers 13 bases. CDR1 is SGDLS, CDR2 YYNGEE, per germline. V dropped 0 bases and J dropped 2; count of bases not matched to a gene: 3. The CDR3 contains 17 residues. The CDR3 reads CASSVELAGGDTDTQYF. The CDR3 region has the DNA TGTGCCAGCAGCGTAGAACTAGCGGGGGGGGACACAGATACGCAGTATTTT.

The chain joins TRBV5-4 to TRBJ2-7, with TRBD1 matching over 7 bases. V shed 2 bases and J 3 bases; nucleotides not matched to a gene: 14. This CDR3 contains 17 residues. The germline CDR1 and CDR2 sequences are SGHNT and YYREEE (reference sequence). CDR3 DNA: TGTGCCAGCAGCTTACCGGACCGAAGGACAGGATTCTACGAGCAGTACTTC. It encodes CASSLPDRRTGFYEQYF.

The J gene is TRBJ2-3, the V gene TRBV4-1, with 7 bases that match TRBD2. J lost 2 bases, V lost 2 bases, and 7 bases had no gene match. Germline V gene lookup returns CDR1 MGHRA and CDR2 YSYEKL. The CDR3 covers 16 residues. Written as DNA, the CDR3 is TGCGCCAGCAGCCAACATGGACTAGTGATCACAGATACGCAGTATTTT. It translates to CASSQHGLVITDTQYF.

There are a few counts of this clone. CDR3: CAWRSTQGQPQHF. CDR3 sequence (DNA): TGTGCCTGGAGGTCCACTCAGGGTCAGCCCCAGCATTTT. The rearrangement links TRBV30 to TRBJ1-5; maybe TRBD1 (5 bases). From germline, CDR1 is GTSNPN and CDR2 SVGIG (reference sequence). Trimming took off 3 bases at V and 6 bases at J, with 12 bases between the two ends. CDR3 length: 13 amino acids.

The rearrangement joins TRBV27 to TRBJ2-5, with D perhaps TRBD1 (6 bases). V lost 3 bases and J 5 bases, leaving 10 bases between the germline ends. The germline CDR1 and CDR2 sequences are MNHEY and SMNVEV (reference sequence). The CDR3 spans 13 residues. As DNA, the CDR3 is TGTGCCAGCAGTTTCGGTGGGGGCGAGACCCAGTACTTC. It is translated as CASSFGGGETQYF.

In nucleotides, the CDR3 is TGTGCCAGCAGCGAGACTAGCGGGGGCCCCGAGCAGTACTTC. Protein: CASSETSGGPEQYF. The V call is TRBV5-6, the J call TRBJ2-7, with TRBD2 matching 12 bases. The length of the CDR3 is 14 residues. With 4 bases clipped from V and 6 bases from J, the junction kept 5 bases outside the gene matches. Per the germline V gene, CDR1 is SGHDT and CDR2 is YYEEEE.

This clone was detected only once. The chain joins TRBV9 to TRBJ1-1, with unresolved D. V was trimmed by 1 base and J by 1 base, leaving 5 bases between them. CDR1 is SGDLS and CDR2 is YYNGEE in the germline V gene. The CDR3 spans 13 residues. This CDR3 is CASSVSQNTEAFF. In nucleotides, the CDR3 is TGTGCCAGCAGCGTAAGCCAGAACACTGAAGCTTTCTTT.

V usage is TRBV7-8 and J usage is TRBJ2-1; 12 nucleotides agree with TRBD2. V lost 3 bases, J lost 6 bases, and 3 bases stayed unmatched. The CDR3 contains 15 residues. CDR1 and CDR2 from the germline V gene are SGHVS and FQNEAQ. The CDR3 spells CASSLLAGGPNEQFF. The CDR3 DNA is TGTGCCAGCAGCTTGCTAGCGGGAGGGCCCAATGAGCAGTTCTTC.

The chain carries TRBV12-2 and TRBJ2-6; the D call TRBD2 from the table was never checked on the DNA. TRBV12-2 is flagged as a pseudogene. This CDR3 region has 20 residues. CDR3 sequence (DNA): TGTGCAAGTCGCTTAACGGCTAGCGGGGTACACCCTTCTGGGGCCAACGTCCTGACTTTC. It codes for CASRLTASGVHPSGANVLTF.

The genes are TRBV28 and TRBJ2-7, with a weak D call TRBD1 (5 bases). CDR1 is MDHEN, CDR2 SYDVKM, per germline. Trimming left V 6 bases short and J 2 bases short, with 23 bases between. The CDR3 covers 17 residues. The CDR3 region is CASRYPLTPGLAYEQYF. The CDR3 bases are TGTGCCAGCAGATATCCGCTAACCCCAGGGTTAGCCTACGAGCAGTACTTC.

The chain couples TRBV5-1 to TRBJ2-1; the match to TRBD1 covers 9 bases. CDR3 length equals 16 residues. The J segment lost 2 bases and the V segment lost 4 bases, leaving 7 bases of the junction unmatched. Germline V gene sequence: CDR1 SGHRS, CDR2 YFSETQ. CDR3 in amino acids: CASSMGQGGTYNEQFF. In DNA, the CDR3 is TGCGCCAGCAGCATGGGACAGGGTGGGACCTACAATGAGCAGTTCTTC.

The chain recombines TRBV7-9 with TRBJ2-3; 12 bases agree with TRBD2. There are 16 residues in the CDR3. The germline V gene has CDR1 SEHNR and CDR2 FQNEAQ (reference sequence). J gave up 3 bases and V 7 bases, and 8 bases lay outside the gene matches. Here the CDR3 reads CASILRLAGETDTQYF. The CDR3 region has the DNA TGTGCCAGCATCCTAAGACTAGCGGGGGAAACAGATACGCAGTATTTT. Filled out from reference TRBV7-9 and TRBJ2-3, the complete variable domain reads DTGVSQNPRHKITKRGQNVTFRCDPISEHNRLYWYRQTLGQGPEFLTYFQNEAQLEKSRLLSDRFSAERPKGSFSTLEIQRTEQGDSAMYLCASILRLAGETDTQYFGPGTRLTVL.

The genes are TRBV30 and TRBJ2-3, with TRBD1 identical over 8 bases. V lost 5 bases to trimming and J lost 2 bases; unmatched junction nucleotides: 6. This CDR3 is built from 14 residues. Germline loops: CDR1 GTSNPN, CDR2 SVGIG (reference sequence). This CDR3 is CAWGRQGTTDTQYF. In DNA form, the CDR3 reads TGTGCCTGGGGCCGACAGGGGACCACAGATACGCAGTATTTT. Complete variable domain (other parts from reference TRBV30 and TRBJ2-3): SQTIHQWPATLVQPVGSPLSLECTVEGTSNPNLYWYRQAAGRGLQLLFYSVGIGQISSEVPQNLSASRPQDRQFILSSKKLLLSDSGFYLCAWGRQGTTDTQYFGPGTRLTVL.

V is TRBV7-8 and J is TRBJ2-7, with a possible D match to TRBD1 (7 bases). CDR3 length equals 18 residues. V was cut by 2 bases and J by 4 bases, with 24 bases left in between. Germline V gene lookup returns CDR1 SGHVS and CDR2 FQNEAQ. The CDR3 DNA reads TGTGCCAGCAGCTTACGCTGGGGCGGAGGGGCAGGGGGGTACGAGCAGTACTTC. As protein: CASSLRWGGGAGGYEQYF.

The chain couples TRBV9 to TRBJ2-2, with D perhaps matching TRBD2 (5 bases). CDR1 SGDLS and CDR2 YYNGEE come from the germline V gene. The germline V and J ends were trimmed by 0 bases and 0 bases, with 6 bases remaining between them. The CDR3 runs 15 residues. In DNA form, the CDR3 reads TGTGCCAGCAGCGTAGAAGCGGCGAACACCGGGGAGCTGTTTTTT. Amino acids: CASSVEAANTGELFF. Variable domain in full (rest from reference TRBV9 and TRBJ2-2): DSGVTQTPKHLITATGQRVTLRCSPRSGDLSVYWYQQSLDQGLQFLIQYYNGEERAKGNILERFSAQQFPDLHSELNLSSLELGDSALYFCASSVEAANTGELFFGEGSRLTVL.

The V call is TRBV6-5, the J call TRBJ1-2; D is unclear. In germline, CDR1 is MNHEY, CDR2 SVGAGI. The V and J ends lost 0 bases and 8 bases respectively, with 10 bases between them. CDR3 length: 13 amino acids. CDR3 coding DNA: TGTGCCAGCAGTTACTCGAGGGATCACGGCTACACCTTC. This encodes CASSYSRDHGYTF.

The chain links TRBV29-1 to TRBJ1-5, with D perhaps matching TRBD1 (5 bases). Trimming shortened V by 8 bases and J by 4 bases, and 15 bases separated the two germline ends. The length of the CDR3 is 13 residues. Germline V CDR1 and CDR2: SQVTM, ANQGSEA. CDR3 in DNA: TGCAGCATTATGGAGGGGCCTAATCAGCCCCAGCATTTT. It translates to CSIMEGPNQPQHF.

This chain uses TRBV14 with TRBJ2-1; 11 bases match TRBD2. Trimming cost V 1 base and J 0 bases; bases outside gene matches: 8. This CDR3 is 19 amino acids long. CDR1 and CDR2 from the germline V gene are SGHDN and FVKESK. For the CDR3, the DNA is TGTGCCAGCAGCCAAGTACCGGGACTAGCGGCAAGCTCCTACAATGAGCAGTTCTTC. Translating it yields CASSQVPGLAASSYNEQFF.

The rearrangement joins TRBV4-2 to TRBJ2-7; 8 bases fit TRBD2. V gave up 1 base and J gave up 3 bases; unmatched junction bases: 2. From germline, CDR1 is LGHNA and CDR2 YNFKEQ. This CDR3 is 14 amino acids long. CDR3 amino acids: CASSQAGGRYEQYF. CDR3 bases: TGTGCCAGCAGCCAAGCGGGGGGGCGCTACGAGCAGTACTTC.

The genes are TRBV5-4 and TRBJ2-3, with 9 bases identical to TRBD2. The CDR3 extends over 15 amino acids. V gave up 4 bases and J gave up 0 bases; unmatched junction bases: 3. Germline CDR1 reads SGHNT; CDR2 reads YYREEE (reference sequence). The CDR3 nucleotides are TGTGCCAGCAGCCGCGGGGGGGCAAGCACAGATACGCAGTATTTT. It specifies CASSRGGASTDTQYF.

The rearrangement links TRBV6-1 to TRBJ2-7; 10 nucleotides match TRBD1. From germline, CDR1 is MNHNS and CDR2 SASEGT. CDR3 length: 15 amino acids. V shed 1 base, J shed 3 bases, and the junction held 3 bases outside the gene matches. The CDR3 DNA reads TGTGCCAGCAGTGAAGGGGACAGGGGTGGCTACGAGCAGTACTTC. Protein sequence: CASSEGDRGGYEQYF.

V gene TRBV5-1 combines with J gene TRBJ1-2; 7 nucleotides match TRBD1. V dropped 4 bases and J dropped 5; count of bases not matched to a gene: 5. The germline gives CDR1 SGHRS, CDR2 YFSETQ. The CDR3 is 13 residues long. CDR3 in amino acids: CASSTDRVYGYTF. CDR3 DNA: TGCGCCAGCAGCACCGACAGGGTGTATGGCTACACCTTC. Filled out from reference TRBV5-1 and TRBJ1-2, the complete variable domain reads KAGVTQTPRYLIKTRGQQVTLSCSPISGHRSVSWYQQTPGQGLQFLFEYFSETQRNKGNFPGRFSGRQFSNSRSEMNVSTLELGDSALYLCASSTDRVYGYTFGSGTRLTVV.